This record concerns one T cell receptor (beta chain) sequence. These data are taken from a study of cytomegalovirus exposure and HLA in healthy donors. 60 Vbeta and 13 Jbeta primers were used in PCR. This table comes from immunoSEQ multiplex PCR, and its TCRdb copy is limited to in-frame clones, with some not included. Counted here are 140,000 to 150,000 clones, over 65% occurring once; the ten biggest clones make up around 2.9%. The CDR3 runs 16 residues. The germline V gene has CDR1 MGHRA and CDR2 YSYEKL. V lost 4 bases to trimming and J lost 0 bases, with 16 bases between them. This TCR was sampled from a female donor in good health and CMV-seronegative. Sequenced material: PBMCs. The chain joins TRBV4-1 to TRBJ2-7; weak D call: TRBD2 (5 bases). CDR3 nucleotide sequence: TGCGCCAGCAGCCTCATCCCCGGACTGAGCTCCTACGAGCAGTACTTC. Amino acids: CASSLIPGLSSYEQYF.